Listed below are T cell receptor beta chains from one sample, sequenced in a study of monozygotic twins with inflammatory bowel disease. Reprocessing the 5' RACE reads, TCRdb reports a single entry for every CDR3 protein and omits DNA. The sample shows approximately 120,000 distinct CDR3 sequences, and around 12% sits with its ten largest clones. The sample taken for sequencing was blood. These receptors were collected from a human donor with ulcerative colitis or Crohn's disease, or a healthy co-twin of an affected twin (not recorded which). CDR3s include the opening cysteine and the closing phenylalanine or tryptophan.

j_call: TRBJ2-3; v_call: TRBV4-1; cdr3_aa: CASSRPGTGITDTQYF
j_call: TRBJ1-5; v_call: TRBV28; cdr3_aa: CASSLMGRPQHF
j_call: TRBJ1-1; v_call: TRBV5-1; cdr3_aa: CASSLMSNTEAFF
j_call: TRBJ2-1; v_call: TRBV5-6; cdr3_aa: CASSSREVYNEQFF
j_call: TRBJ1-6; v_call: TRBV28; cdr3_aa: CASTQRGAVYNSPLHF
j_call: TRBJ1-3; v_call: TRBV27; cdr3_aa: CASSPGTGSAGNTIYF
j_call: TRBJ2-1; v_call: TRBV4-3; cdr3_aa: CASSPLAGDHNEQFF
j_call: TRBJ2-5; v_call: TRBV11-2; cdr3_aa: CASSSTSRTYQETQYF
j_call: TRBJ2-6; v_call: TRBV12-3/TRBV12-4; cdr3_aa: CASTLTGSGANVLTF
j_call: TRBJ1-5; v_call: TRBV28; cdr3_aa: CASSPSLLTGSQPQHF
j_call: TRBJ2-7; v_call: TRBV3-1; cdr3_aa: CASSRAVTKGARGYEQYF
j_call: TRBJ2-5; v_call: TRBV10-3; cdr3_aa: CAISETTGTPGTQYF
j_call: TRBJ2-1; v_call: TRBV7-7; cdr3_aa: CASSQSANNEQFF
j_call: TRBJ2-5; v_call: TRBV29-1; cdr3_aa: CSVLGGTLTETQYF
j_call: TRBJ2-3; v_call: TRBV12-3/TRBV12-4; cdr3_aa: CASFSLAGGADTQYF
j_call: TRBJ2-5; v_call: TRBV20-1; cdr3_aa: CSGIKGDSQETQYF
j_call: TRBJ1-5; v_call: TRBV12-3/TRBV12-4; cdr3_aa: CASSFTAVSNQPQHF
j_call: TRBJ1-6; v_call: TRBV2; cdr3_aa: CASSRESALHF
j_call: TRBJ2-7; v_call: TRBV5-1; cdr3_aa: CASSGSGTSSYYEQYF
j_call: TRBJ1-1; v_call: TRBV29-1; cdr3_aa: CSVEEGRTYTEAFF
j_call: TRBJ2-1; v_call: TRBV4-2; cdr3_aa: CASSPRYDKAYNEQFF
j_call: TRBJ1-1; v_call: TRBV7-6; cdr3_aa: CASRRGLGDTEAFF
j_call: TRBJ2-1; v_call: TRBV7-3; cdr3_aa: CASSPTSGREEQFF